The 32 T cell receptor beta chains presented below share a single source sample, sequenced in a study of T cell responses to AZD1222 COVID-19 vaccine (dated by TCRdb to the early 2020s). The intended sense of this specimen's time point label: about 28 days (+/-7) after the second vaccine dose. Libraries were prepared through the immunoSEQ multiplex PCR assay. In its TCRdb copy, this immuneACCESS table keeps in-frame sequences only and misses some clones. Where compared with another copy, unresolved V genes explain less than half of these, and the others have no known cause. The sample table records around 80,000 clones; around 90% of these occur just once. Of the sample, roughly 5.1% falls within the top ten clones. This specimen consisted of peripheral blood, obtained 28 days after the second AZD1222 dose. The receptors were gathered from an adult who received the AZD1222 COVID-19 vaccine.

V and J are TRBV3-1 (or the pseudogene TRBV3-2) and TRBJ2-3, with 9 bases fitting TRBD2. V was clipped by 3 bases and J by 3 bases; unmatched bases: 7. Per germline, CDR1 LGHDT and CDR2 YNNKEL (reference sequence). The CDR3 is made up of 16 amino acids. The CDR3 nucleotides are TGTGCCAGCAGCCAGCGAGCGGGAGGTGCGACAGATACGCAGTATTTT. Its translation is CASSQRAGGATDTQYF.

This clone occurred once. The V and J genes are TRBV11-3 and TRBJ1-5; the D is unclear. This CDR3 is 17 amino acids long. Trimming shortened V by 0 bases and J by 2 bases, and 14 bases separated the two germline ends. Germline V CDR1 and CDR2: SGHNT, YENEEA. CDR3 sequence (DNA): TGTGCCAGCAGCTTAGAAGTTCACATCCGCGGCAATCAGCCCCAGCATTTT. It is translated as CASSLEVHIRGNQPQHF.

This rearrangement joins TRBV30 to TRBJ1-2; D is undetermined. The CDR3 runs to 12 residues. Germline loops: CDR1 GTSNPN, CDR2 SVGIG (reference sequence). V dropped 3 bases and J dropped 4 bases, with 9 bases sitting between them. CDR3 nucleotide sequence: TGTGCCTGGAGCACGGGGATCTATGGCTACACCTTC. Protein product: CAWSTGIYGYTF.

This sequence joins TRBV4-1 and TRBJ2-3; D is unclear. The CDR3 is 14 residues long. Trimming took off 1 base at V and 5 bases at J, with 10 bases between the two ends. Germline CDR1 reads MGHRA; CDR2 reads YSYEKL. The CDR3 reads CASSQVGIRDTQYF. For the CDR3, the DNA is TGCGCCAGCAGCCAAGTTGGCATCAGAGATACGCAGTATTTT.

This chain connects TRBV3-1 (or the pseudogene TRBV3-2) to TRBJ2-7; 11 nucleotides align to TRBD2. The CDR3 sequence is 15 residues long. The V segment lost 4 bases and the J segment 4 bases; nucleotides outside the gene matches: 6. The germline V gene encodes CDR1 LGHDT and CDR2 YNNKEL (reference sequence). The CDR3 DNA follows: TGTGCCAGCAGCCCCCAAGTAGCGGGAGGGTACGAGCAGTACTTC. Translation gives CASSPQVAGGYEQYF.

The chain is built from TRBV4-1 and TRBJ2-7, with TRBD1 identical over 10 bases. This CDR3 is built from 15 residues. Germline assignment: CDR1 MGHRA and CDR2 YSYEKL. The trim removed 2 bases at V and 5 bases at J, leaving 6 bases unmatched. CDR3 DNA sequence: TGCGCCAGCAGCCAACCGGGACAGGGGCTTCACGAGCAGTACTTC. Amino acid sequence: CASSQPGQGLHEQYF.

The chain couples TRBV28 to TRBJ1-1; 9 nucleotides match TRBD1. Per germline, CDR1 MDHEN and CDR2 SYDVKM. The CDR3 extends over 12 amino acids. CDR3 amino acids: CVAGRDRALTFF. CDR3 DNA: TGTGTCGCGGGCCGGGACAGGGCTTTAACTTTCTTT.

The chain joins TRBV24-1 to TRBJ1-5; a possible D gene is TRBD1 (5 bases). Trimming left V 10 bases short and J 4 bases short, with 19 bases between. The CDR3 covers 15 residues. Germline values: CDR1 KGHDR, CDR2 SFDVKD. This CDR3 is CATAPGTFANQPQHF. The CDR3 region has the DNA TGTGCCACGGCGCCTGGGACTTTTGCTAATCAGCCCCAGCATTTT.

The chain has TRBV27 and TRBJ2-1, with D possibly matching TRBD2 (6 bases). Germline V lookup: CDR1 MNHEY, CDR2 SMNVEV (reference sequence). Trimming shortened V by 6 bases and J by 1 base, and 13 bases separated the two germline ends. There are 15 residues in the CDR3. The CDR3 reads CASSWGGNSYNEQFF. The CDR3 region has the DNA TGTGCCAGCAGCTGGGGCGGGAATTCCTACAATGAGCAGTTCTTC.

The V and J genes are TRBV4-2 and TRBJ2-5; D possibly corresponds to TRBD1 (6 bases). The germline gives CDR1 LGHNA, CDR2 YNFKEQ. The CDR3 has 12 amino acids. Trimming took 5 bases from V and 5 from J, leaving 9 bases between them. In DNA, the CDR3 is TGTGCCAGCAGCGAGCAGGGGGAGACCCAGTACTTC. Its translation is CASSEQGETQYF.

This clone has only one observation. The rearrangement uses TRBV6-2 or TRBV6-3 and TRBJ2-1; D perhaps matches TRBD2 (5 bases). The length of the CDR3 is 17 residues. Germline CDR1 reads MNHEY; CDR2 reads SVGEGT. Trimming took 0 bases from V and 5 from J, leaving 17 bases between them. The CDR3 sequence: CASSYSTGRVRNNEQFF. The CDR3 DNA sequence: TGTGCCAGCAGTTACTCGACGGGAAGGGTAAGGAACAATGAGCAGTTCTTC.

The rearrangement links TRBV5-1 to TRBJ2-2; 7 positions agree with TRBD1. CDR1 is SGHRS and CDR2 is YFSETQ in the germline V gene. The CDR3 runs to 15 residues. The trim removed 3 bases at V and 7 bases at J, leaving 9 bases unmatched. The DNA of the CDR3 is TGCGCCAGCAGCTCGGCGACAGGGCGGGTCGGGGAGCTGTTTTTT. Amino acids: CASSSATGRVGELFF.

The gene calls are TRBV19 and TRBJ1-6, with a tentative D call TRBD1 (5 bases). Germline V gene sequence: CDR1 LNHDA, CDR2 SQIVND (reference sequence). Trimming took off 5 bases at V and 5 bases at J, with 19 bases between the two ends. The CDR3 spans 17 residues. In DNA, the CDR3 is TGTGCCAGTAGTCCCCAGGGAACTGGAACCGATAATTCACCCCTCCACTTT. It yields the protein CASSPQGTGTDNSPLHF.

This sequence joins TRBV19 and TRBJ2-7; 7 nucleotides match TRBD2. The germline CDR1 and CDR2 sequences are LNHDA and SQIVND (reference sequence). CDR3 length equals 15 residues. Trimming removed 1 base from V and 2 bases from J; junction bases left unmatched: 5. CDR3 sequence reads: CASSIGSGPAYEQYF. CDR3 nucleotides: TGTGCCAGTAGTATAGGTAGCGGGCCAGCCTACGAGCAGTACTTC.

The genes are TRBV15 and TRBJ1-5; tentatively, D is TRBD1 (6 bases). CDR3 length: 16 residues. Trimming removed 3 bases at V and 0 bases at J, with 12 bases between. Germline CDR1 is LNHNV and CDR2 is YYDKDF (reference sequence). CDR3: CATSSTTGNSNQPQHF. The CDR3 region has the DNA TGTGCCACCAGCAGCACTACAGGGAATAGCAATCAGCCCCAGCATTTT.

The CDR3 spells CASSLQGGTQYF. The DNA for the CDR3 is TGTGCCAGCAGCTTACAGGGGGGGACCCAGTACTTC. The chain couples TRBV7-9 to TRBJ2-5, with D maybe TRBD1 (7 bases). V was clipped by 2 bases and J by 7 bases, with 8 bases between them. The V gene's germline CDR1 is SEHNR and CDR2 FQNEAQ (reference sequence). This CDR3 is 12 amino acids long.

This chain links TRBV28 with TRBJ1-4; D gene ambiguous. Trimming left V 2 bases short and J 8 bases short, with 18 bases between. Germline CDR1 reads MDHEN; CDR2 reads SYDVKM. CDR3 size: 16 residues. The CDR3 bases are TGTGCCAGCAGTTTACACCTGGGCGGGCAGGTGGAAAAACTGTTTTTT. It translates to CASSLHLGGQVEKLFF.

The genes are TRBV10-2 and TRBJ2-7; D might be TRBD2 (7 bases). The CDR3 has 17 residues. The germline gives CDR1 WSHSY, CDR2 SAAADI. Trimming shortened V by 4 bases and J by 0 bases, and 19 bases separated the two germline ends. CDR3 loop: CASSGGMGGRISYEQYF. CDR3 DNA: TGCGCCAGCAGTGGGGGTATGGGGGGGCGCATCTCCTACGAGCAGTACTTC.

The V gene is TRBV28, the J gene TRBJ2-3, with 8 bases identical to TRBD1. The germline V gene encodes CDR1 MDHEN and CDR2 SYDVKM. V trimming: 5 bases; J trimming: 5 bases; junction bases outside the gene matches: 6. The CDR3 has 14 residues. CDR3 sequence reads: CASSPGQEIDTQYF. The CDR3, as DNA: TGTGCCAGCAGTCCGGGACAGGAGATAGATACGCAGTATTTT.

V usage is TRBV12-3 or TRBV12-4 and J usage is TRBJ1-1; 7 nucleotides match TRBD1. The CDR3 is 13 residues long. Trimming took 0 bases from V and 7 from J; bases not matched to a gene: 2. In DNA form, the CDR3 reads TGTGCCAGCAGTTTAGCCGGGGACAGTGAAGCTTTCTTT. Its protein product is CASSLAGDSEAFF.

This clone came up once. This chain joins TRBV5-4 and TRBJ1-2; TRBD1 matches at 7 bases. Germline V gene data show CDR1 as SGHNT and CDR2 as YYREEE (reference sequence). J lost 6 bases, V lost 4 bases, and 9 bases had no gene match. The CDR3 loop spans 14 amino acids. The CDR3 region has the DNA TGTGCCAGCAGCGGGCGAACAGGGGAGGATGGCTACACCTTC. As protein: CASSGRTGEDGYTF. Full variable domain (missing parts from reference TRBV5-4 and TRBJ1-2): ETGVTQSPTHLIKTRGQQVTLRCSSQSGHNTVSWYQQALGQGPQFIFQYYREEENGRGNFPPRFSGLQFPNYSSELNVNALELDDSALYLCASSGRTGEDGYTFGSGTRLTVV.

In nucleotides, the CDR3 is TGTGCCAGTAGGCTGGCCGAACAGGGGGTCTATGGCTACACCTTC. Translation gives CASRLAEQGVYGYTF. J is TRBJ1-2 and V is TRBV19; TRBD1 agrees at 8 bases. The length of the CDR3 is 15 residues. Germline lookup yields CDR1 LNHDA and CDR2 SQIVND (reference sequence). With V trimmed by 6 bases and J by 4 bases, 10 bases remained unmatched. The full variable domain, with the rest looked up from reference TRBV19 and TRBJ1-2, is DGGITQSPKYLFRKEGQNVTLSCEQNLNHDAMYWYRQDPGQGLRLIYYSQIVNDFQKGDIAEGYSVSREKKESFPLTVTSAQKNPTAFYLCASRLAEQGVYGYTFGSGTRLTVV.

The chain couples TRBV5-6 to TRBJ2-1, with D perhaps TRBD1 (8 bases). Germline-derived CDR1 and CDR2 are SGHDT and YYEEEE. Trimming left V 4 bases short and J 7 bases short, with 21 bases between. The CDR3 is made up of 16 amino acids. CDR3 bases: TGTGCCAGCAGCGGAGGTTATGACAGGGGAGGGAATGAGCAGTTCTTC. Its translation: CASSGGYDRGGNEQFF.

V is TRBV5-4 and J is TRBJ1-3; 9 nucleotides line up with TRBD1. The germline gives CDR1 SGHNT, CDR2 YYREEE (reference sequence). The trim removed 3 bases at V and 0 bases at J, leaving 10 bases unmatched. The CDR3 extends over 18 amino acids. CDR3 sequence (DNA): TGTGCCAGCAGCTCGGGACAGGGATCATTCTACTCTGGAAACACCATATATTTT. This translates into CASSSGQGSFYSGNTIYF. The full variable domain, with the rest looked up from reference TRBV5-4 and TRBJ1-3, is ETGVTQSPTHLIKTRGQQVTLRCSSQSGHNTVSWYQQALGQGPQFIFQYYREEENGRGNFPPRFSGLQFPNYSSELNVNALELDDSALYLCASSSGQGSFYSGNTIYFGEGSWLTVV.

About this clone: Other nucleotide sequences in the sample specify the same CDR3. The CDR3 DNA sequence: TGTGCCAGCAGCGTAGCAGATACGCAGTATTTT. Translated: CASSVADTQYF. This chain connects TRBV9 to TRBJ2-3, with D unresolved. This CDR3 spans 11 amino acids. Germline V lookup: CDR1 SGDLS, CDR2 YYNGEE. Trimming removed 0 bases from V and 4 bases from J, with 0 bases in between. The full variable domain, with the rest looked up from reference TRBV9 and TRBJ2-3, is DSGVTQTPKHLITATGQRVTLRCSPRSGDLSVYWYQQSLDQGLQFLIQYYNGEERAKGNILERFSAQQFPDLHSELNLSSLELGDSALYFCASSVADTQYFGPGTRLTVL.

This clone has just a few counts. The CDR3 spells CASSQGANYEQYF. CDR3 bases: TGTGCCAGCTCTCAGGGGGCAAACTACGAGCAGTACTTC. The chain combines TRBV5-4 with TRBJ2-7, with 8 bases identical to TRBD1. V was clipped by 7 bases and J by 3 bases; unmatched bases: 6. The CDR3 is made up of 13 amino acids. Germline V lookup: CDR1 SGHNT, CDR2 YYREEE (reference sequence).

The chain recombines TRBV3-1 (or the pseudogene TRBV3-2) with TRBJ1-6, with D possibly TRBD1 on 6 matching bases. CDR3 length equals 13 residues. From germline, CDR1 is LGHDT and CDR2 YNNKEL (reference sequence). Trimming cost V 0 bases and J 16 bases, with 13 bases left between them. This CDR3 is CASSQDRGRGLHF. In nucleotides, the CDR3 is TGTGCCAGCAGCCAAGATCGGGGGCGGGGGCTCCACTTT.

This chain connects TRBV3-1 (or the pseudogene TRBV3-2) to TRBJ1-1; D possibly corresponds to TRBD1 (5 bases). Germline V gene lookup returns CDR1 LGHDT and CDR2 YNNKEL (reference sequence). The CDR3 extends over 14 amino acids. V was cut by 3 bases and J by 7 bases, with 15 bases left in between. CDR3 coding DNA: TGTGCCAGCAGCCACGGGGGGTCCCGGGGTGAAGCTTTCTTT. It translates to CASSHGGSRGEAFF.

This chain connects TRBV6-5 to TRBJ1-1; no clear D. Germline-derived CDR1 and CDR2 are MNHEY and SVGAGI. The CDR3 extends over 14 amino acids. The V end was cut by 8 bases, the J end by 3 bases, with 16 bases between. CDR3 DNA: TGTGCCAGCTTCCCACCGGATATTGACACTGAAGCTTTCTTT. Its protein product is CASFPPDIDTEAFF.

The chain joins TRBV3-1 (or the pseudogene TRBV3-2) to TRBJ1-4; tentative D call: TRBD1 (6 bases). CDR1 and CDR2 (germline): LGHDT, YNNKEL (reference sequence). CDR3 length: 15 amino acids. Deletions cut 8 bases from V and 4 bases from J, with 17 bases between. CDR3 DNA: TGTGCCAGCGGGTCCCTCGGACAGATTAATGAAAAACTGTTTTTT. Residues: CASGSLGQINEKLFF.

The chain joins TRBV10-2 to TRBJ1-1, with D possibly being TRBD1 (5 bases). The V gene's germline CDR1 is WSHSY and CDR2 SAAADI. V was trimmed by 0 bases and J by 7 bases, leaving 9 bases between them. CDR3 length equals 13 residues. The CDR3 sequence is CASSESNGGEAFF. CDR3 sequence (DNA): TGCGCCAGCAGTGAGTCAAACGGGGGTGAAGCTTTCTTT.

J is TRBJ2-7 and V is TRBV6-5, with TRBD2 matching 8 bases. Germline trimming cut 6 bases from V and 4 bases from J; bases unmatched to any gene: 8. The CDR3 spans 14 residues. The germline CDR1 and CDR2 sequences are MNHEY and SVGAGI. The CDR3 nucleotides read TGTGCCAGCAGAATAAGCGGGGGTAGTTACGAGCAGTACTTC. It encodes CASRISGGSYEQYF.